This is a list of T cell receptor beta chains from one sample in a study of CD4 T cells in relation to SARS-CoV-2 and coronaviruses. Their recognized antigens are unknown. The assay was immunoSEQ multiplex PCR, and TCRdb's table has in-frame clones only and misses some. This table holds 35,000 to 40,000 clones, approximately 82% found once. The sequencing input was naive CD4+ T cells from PBMCs, cultured in vitro. Every receptor here comes from an adult with COVID-19. The CDR3 runs from the conserved cysteine through the conserved F or W. The D gene is left open where the match is weak. Not every row has a clone size; where given, it reads once, few, many or a size class.

CDR3aa,CDR3nt,v_gene,abundance,len,d_gene,j_gene
CASSNRNTGELFF,TGTGCCAGCAGTAACAGGAACACCGGGGAGCTGTTTTTT,TRBV28,-,13,-,TRBJ2-2
CASSPLGGGQPQHF,TGCGCCAGCAGTCCCCTGGGCGGGGGTCAGCCCCAGCATTTT,TRBV4-1,-,14,-,TRBJ1-5
CSARTSGRIGEQYF,TGCAGCGCCCGGACTAGCGGGAGGATAGGCGAGCAGTACTTC,TRBV29-1,-,14,TRBD2,TRBJ2-7
CASSIPRGGGYGYTF,TGTGCCAGTAGTATTCCTCGTGGGGGCGGCTATGGCTACACCTTC,TRBV19,-,15,-,TRBJ1-2
CASSVDGDYSSETQYF,TGTGCCAGCAGCGTCGACGGGGACTACAGTTCCGAAACCCAGTACTTC,TRBV9,-,16,TRBD2,TRBJ2-5
CASSQDGQGWWRGNQPQHF,TGCGCCAGCAGCCAAGACGGGCAGGGGTGGTGGCGGGGCAATCAGCCCCAGCATTTT,TRBV4-1,once,19,-,TRBJ1-5
CASSRRTGTIHSTSGRAGEQFF,TGTGCCAGCAGTCGGCGGACAGGCACAATTCACTCCACTAGCGGGAGGGCCGGTGAGCAGTTCTTC,TRBV11-2,once,22,TRBD2,TRBJ2-1
CASQPEGQGAFNEQFF,TGTGCCAGCCAGCCGGAGGGACAGGGGGCTTTCAATGAGCAGTTCTTC,TRBV19,-,16,TRBD1,TRBJ2-1
CASSPGTRNYNEQFF,TGCGCCAGCAGCCCGGGGACTAGGAACTACAATGAGCAGTTCTTC,TRBV4-3,-,15,TRBD2,TRBJ2-1
CASRGGLTEAFF,TGTGCCAGCAGGGGGGGGCTCACTGAAGCTTTCTTT,TRBV2,-,12,-,TRBJ1-1
CASSRTSGLSYEQYF,TGTGCCAGCAGTCGGACTAGCGGGCTCTCCTACGAGCAGTACTTC,TRBV6-5,-,15,TRBD2,TRBJ2-7
CASSPDGQLEQYF,TGTGCCAGCTCACCCGATGGACAGCTCGAGCAGTACTTC,TRBV18,-,13,-,TRBJ2-7
CAISDQGTNIQYF,TGTGCCATCAGTGATCAGGGAACAAACATTCAGTACTTC,TRBV10-3,-,13,-,TRBJ2-4
CASSVATANYGYTF,TGTGCCAGCAGCGTAGCTACAGCTAACTATGGCTACACCTTC,TRBV9,-,14,-,TRBJ1-2
CASSRRVGTDTQYF,TGCGCCAGCAGTCGGAGGGTCGGCACAGATACGCAGTATTTT,TRBV10-1,-,14,-,TRBJ2-3